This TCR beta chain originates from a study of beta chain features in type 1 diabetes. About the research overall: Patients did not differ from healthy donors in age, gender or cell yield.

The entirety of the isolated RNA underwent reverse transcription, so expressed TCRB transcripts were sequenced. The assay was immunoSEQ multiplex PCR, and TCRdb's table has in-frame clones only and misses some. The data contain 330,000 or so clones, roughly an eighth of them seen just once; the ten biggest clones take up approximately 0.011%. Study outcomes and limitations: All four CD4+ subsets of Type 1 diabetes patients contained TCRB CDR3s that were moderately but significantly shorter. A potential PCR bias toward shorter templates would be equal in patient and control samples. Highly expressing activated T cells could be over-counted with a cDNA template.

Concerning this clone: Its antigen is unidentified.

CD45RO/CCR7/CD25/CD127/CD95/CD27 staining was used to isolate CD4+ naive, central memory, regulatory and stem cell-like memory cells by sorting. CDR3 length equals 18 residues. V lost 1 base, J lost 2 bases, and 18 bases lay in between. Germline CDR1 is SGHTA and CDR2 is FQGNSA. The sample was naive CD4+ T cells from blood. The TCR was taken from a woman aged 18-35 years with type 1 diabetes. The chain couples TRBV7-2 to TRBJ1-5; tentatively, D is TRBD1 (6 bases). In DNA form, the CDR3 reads TGTGCCAGCAGCTTAGGCACAGGGCGCACTCGCGGCAATCAGCCCCAGCATTTT. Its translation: CASSLGTGRTRGNQPQHF. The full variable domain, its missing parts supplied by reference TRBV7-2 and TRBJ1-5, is GAGVSQSPSNKVTEKGKDVELRCDPISGHTALYWYRQSLGQGLEFLIYFQGNSAPDKSGLPSDRFSAERTGGSVSTLTIQRTQQEDSAVYLCASSLGTGRTRGNQPQHFGDGTRLSIL.